Listed here are 4 T cell receptor beta chains from one sample, sequenced in a study of sequential checkpoint blockade in melanoma. Noted treatment: randomized to nivolumab then ipilimumab (arm A) or the reverse (arm B). Profiled with immunoSEQ multiplex PCR; TCRdb holds only in-frame clones, not every one. The sample has 37,000 or so clones; about 30% are singletons. Specimen: tumor tissue (inferred from file names), collected from a patient given nivolumab and ipilimumab in sequence. The receptor source for this set is a human donor with melanoma.

V usage is TRBV6-8 and J usage is TRBJ2-1, with a weak D call TRBD2 (6 bases). Germline CDR1 and CDR2: MNHGY and SAAAGT. V was pared by 10 bases and J by 5 bases, with 15 bases between. The CDR3 has 13 amino acids. The CDR3 is CAISREPNNEQFF. The CDR3 DNA is TGTGCCATCAGCCGGGAGCCGAACAATGAGCAGTTCTTC.

This clone was seen a few times. This chain connects TRBV6-8 to TRBJ2-1, with D perhaps matching TRBD2 (5 bases). The CDR3 consists of 15 residues. Trimming took 5 bases from V and 0 from J, leaving 11 bases between them. Germline-derived CDR1 and CDR2 are MNHGY and SAAAGT. This CDR3 reads CASSVKRTSYNEQFF. CDR3 sequence (DNA): TGTGCCAGCAGTGTGAAGCGGACCTCCTACAATGAGCAGTTCTTC.

This clone was detected only a few times. The chain carries TRBV28 and TRBJ2-2, with no clear D. Germline V CDR1 and CDR2: MDHEN, SYDVKM. Trimming shortened V by 2 bases and J by 3 bases, and 16 bases separated the two germline ends. This CDR3 contains 17 residues. The CDR3 DNA reads as TGTGCCAGCAGTTTACACCATCCGCTTGAAGACACCGGGGAGCTGTTTTTT. It is translated as CASSLHHPLEDTGELFF.

The chain couples TRBV6-8 to TRBJ1-2; D not resolved. The germline V gene has CDR1 MNHGY and CDR2 SAAAGT. The CDR3 totals 13 residues. With 4 bases removed from V and 2 bases from J, the gap between germline ends came to 8 bases. In DNA form, the CDR3 reads TGTGCCAGCAGTTCGAGAACAAACTATGGCTACACCTTC. It yields the protein CASSSRTNYGYTF.